The rows below give T cell receptor beta chains drawn from one sample of a study of spatial heterogeneity in lung cancer. From the 5' RACE reads, TCRdb called clonotypes with MiXCR, one entry per CDR3 protein. In the table there are nearly 95,000 distinct CDR3 sequences, approximately 19% of which are singletons. The source material was PBMCs, sampled at follow-up. These receptors were taken from a male donor with early-stage non-small cell lung cancer. Each CDR3 is given with its conserved first and last residue. D genes are given only for firm matches. Size is omitted from some rows. Given values are once, few, many or a class for expanded clones.

d_gene | abundance | j_gene | v_gene | CDR3nt | CDR3aa
NA | many | TRBJ1-2 | TRBV19 | TGTGCCAGTAGCTTTGTATATGGCTACACCTTC | CASSFVYGYTF
TRBD1 | NA | TRBJ2-5 | TRBV28 | TGTGCCAGCAGTTTCGAACAGGGGGAACCCCAGTACTTC | CASSFEQGEPQYF
NA | few | TRBJ1-1 | TRBV2 | TGTGCCAGCAGTGATTGGGCCCTTGAGGCGGCTGAAGCTTTCTTT | CASSDWALEAAEAFF
NA | many | TRBJ1-1 | TRBV27 | TGTGCCAGCAGTTTAGGACAAGGTGGCGTGAACACTGAAGCTTTCTTT | CASSLGQGGVNTEAFF
NA | few | TRBJ2-1 | TRBV3-1 | TGTGCCAGCAGCCAGGACCTTGGCCCCTACAATGAGCAGTTCTTC | CASSQDLGPYNEQFF
NA | many | TRBJ2-7 | TRBV9 | TGTGCCAGCAGCGTAGGGGAACAGGCGGCCTACGAGCAGTACTTC | CASSVGEQAAYEQYF
NA | NA | TRBJ1-6 | TRBV19 | TGTGCCAGTAGTATTGCCCACCTGAATTCACCCCTCCACTTT | CASSIAHLNSPLHF
NA | few | TRBJ1-5 | TRBV18 | TGTGCCAGCTCAGTCGACAGGAACTCTCAGCCCCAGCATTTT | CASSVDRNSQPQHF
NA | few | TRBJ2-1 | TRBV12-3/TRBV12-4 | TGTGCGGGCACTAGCCGGAGAAGAGAGCAGTTCTTC | CAGTSRRREQFF
NA | NA | TRBJ1-5 | TRBV5-1 | TGCGCCAGCAGCTTGGGCGGCATAAGCAATCAGCCCCAGCATTTT | CASSLGGISNQPQHF
NA | few | TRBJ2-2 | TRBV3-1 | TGTGCCAGCAGCCTTCTCCAGGGCACCGGGGAGCTGTTTTTT | CASSLLQGTGELFF
NA | NA | TRBJ1-2 | TRBV20-1 | TGCAGTGCTGCGGACGGGGATGGCTACACCTTC | CSAADGDGYTF
NA | NA | TRBJ1-2 | TRBV6-2/TRBV6-3 | TGTGCCAGCAGTTACGCCTCCTGGACGGGGACCTTC | CASSYASWTGTF
NA | many | TRBJ2-3 | TRBV29-1 | TGCAGCGTTGTTAGCGGTAGCACAGATACGCAGTATTTT | CSVVSGSTDTQYF